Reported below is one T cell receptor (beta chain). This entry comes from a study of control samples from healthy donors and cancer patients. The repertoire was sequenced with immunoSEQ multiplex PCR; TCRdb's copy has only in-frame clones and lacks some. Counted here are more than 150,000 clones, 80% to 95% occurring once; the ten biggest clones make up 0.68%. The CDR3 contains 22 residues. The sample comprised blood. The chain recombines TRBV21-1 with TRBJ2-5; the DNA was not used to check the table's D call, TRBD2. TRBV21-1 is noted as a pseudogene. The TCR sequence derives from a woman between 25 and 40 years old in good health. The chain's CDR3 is CASSKTTPTLGHGGGFQETQYF. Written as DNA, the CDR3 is TGTGCCAGCAGCAAAACGACCCCAACCTTGGGCCACGGGGGAGGATTCCAAGAGACCCAGTACTTC.